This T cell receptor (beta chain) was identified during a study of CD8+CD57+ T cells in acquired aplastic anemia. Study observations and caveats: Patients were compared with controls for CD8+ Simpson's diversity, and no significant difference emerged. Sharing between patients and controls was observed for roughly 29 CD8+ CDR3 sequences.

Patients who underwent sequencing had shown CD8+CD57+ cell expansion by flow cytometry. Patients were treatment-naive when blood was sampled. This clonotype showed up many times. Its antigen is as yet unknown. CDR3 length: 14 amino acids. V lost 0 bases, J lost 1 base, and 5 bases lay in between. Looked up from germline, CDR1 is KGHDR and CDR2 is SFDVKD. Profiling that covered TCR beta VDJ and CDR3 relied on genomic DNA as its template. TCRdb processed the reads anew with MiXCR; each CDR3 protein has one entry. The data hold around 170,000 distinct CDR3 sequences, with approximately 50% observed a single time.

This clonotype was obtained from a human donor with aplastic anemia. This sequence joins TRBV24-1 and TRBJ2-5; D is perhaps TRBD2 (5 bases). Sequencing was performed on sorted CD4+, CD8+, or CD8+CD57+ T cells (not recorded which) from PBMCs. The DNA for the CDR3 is TGTGCCACCAGTGATTTGGGAGGCCAAGAGACCCAGTACTTC. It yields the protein CATSDLGGQETQYF.